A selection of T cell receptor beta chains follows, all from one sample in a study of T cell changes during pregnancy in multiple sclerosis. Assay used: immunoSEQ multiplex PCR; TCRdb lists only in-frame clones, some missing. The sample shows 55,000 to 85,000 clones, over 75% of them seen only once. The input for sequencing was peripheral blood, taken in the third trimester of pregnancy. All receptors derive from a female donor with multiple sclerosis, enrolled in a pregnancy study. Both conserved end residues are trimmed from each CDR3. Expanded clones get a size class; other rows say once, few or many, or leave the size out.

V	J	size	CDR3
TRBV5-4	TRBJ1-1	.	ASSSDRAGTEAF
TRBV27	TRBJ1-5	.	ASRGGLGNQPQH
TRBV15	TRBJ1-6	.	ATSRDRYNSPLH
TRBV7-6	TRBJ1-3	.	ASGGQGLSGNTIY
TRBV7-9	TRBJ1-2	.	ASSLNRGYGGYT
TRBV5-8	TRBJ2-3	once	ASSSRRTTQY
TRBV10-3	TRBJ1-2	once	AISEQGPNVYGYT
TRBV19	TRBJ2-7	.	ASSIAWTGTYEQY
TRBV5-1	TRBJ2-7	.	ASSSDSFDEQY
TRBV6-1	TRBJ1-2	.	ASKSTGGPNYGYT
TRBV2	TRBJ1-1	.	ASQGQLNTEAF
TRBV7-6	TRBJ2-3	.	ASRPTSRVTDTQY
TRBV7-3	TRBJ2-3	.	ASSLAGYTDTQY
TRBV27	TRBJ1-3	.	ASSPGTDGNTIY
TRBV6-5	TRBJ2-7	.	ASSYSQGYEQY
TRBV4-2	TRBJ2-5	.	ASSRLGGLAGGRETQY
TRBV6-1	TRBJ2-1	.	ASRALLVAEQF
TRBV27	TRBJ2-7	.	ASSSSGRTSYEQY
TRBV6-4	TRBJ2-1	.	ASSRLAGGNNEQF
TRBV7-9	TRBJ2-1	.	ASSLDFNEQF
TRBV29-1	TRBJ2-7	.	SVGAGTYEQY
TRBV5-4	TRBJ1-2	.	ASSQGDRDGGYT
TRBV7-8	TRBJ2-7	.	ASSWTGNSNEQY
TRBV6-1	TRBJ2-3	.	ASSEPQGYPDTQY
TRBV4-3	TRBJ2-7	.	ASSHTGPDEQY
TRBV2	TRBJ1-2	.	ASSETRTGKDGYT
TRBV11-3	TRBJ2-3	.	ASSFNSGGSLADTQY
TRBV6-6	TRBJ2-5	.	ASGTSAQETQY
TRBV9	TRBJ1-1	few	ASSVTGGSEAF
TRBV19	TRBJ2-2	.	ASSNTGLETGELF
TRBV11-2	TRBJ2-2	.	ASSPWGGNTGELF
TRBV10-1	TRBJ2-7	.	ASSARYEQY
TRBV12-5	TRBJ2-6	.	ASGLLLSSGANVLT
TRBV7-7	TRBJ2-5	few	ASSLARTGGETQY
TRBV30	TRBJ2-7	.	SVGASYEQY
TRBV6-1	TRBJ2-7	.	ASSDTSGVVGEQY
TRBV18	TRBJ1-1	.	ASSPFWDSPKNTEAF
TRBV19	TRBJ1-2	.	ASRPTGEDDGYT
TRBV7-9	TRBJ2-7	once	ASSPTGVVSYEQY
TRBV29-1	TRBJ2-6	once	SVEVAAQGANVLT
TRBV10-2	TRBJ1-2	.	ASTPKGHRYGYT
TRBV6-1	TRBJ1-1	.	ASSDRQGVSTEAF
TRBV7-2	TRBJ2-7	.	ASSLVQGSGYEQY
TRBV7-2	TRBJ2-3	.	ASTGQTSTDTQY
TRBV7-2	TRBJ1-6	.	ASSAGQGIDNSPLH
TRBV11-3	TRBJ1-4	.	ASRSLRQAVNEKLF
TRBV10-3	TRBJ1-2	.	AISIAGLDGYT
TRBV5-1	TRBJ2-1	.	ASSSPGAFANEQF